This section outlines one T cell receptor (beta chain) sequence together with its context. Its antigen remains unidentified. This sample was taken from a study of CD8 T cells in ankylosing spondylitis. By quantitative 5'-RACE with molecular barcodes, the TCR beta libraries were made. TCRdb processed the 5' RACE reads anew with MiXCR; each CDR3 protein has one entry. In the table there are 250,000 or so distinct CDR3 sequences, roughly a tenth of which are singletons. V was clipped by 7 bases and J by 6 bases; unmatched bases: 4. CDR1 SQVTM and CDR2 ANQGSEA come from the germline V gene. This CDR3 has 12 amino acids. Findings and caveats of the study: Several of the motif variants were reported before in synovial fluid and blood from reactive arthritis. The study identified a TCR beta motif of under ten highly homologous variants that appeared characteristic of ankylosing spondylitis blood. Those disease-linked clones were CD8+; they were also relatively rare in peripheral blood.

The sample taken for sequencing was blood, either unsorted or a sorted T cell fraction (not recorded which). V gene TRBV29-1 combines with J gene TRBJ2-1, with 9 bases that match TRBD1. This receptor was identified in a male donor with ankylosing spondylitis or in good health (not recorded which). The CDR3: CSATDRGNEQFF. Written as DNA, the CDR3 is TGCAGCGCTACGGACAGGGGCAATGAGCAGTTCTTC.